Listed here are 21 T cell receptor beta chains from one sample, sequenced in a study of tumor and adjacent non-tumor tissue in lung cancer. The template was RNA from unsorted bulk tissue. A modified ARM-PCR protocol with three rounds of nested PCR amplified TCRbeta. TCRdb itself ran the multiplex PCR reads through MiXCR, one entry per CDR3 protein. The data hold 75,000 to 95,000 distinct CDR3 sequences, with about 66% observed a single time. Material: lung tumor tissue. The origin of the receptors is a man between 60 and 75 years old with non-small cell lung cancer.

About this clonotype itself: A single base separates this from a much larger clone, so it may be a read error. The genes are TRBV28 and TRBJ2-7; a weak D match, TRBD2 (5 bases). Germline lookup yields CDR1 MDHEN and CDR2 SYDVKM. The CDR3 loop spans 15 amino acids. CDR3 sequence (DNA): TGTGCCGGCAGTCCCCGCGGTAGCGCGAACTACGAGCAGTACTTC. Encoded protein: CAGSPRGSANYEQYF.

This clonotype was detected once. The chain employs TRBV12-3 or TRBV12-4 and TRBJ1-6; possible D gene TRBD1, 6 bases. The CDR3 consists of 12 residues. The V gene lost 6 bases and the J gene lost 7 bases, with 7 bases spanning the gap. The CDR3, as DNA: TGTGCCAGCAGCGGGGGCAATTCACCCCTCCACTTT. This encodes CASSGGNSPLHF.

This clonotype has just a few counts. The chain is built from TRBV28 and TRBJ2-7; 7 bases fit TRBD2. V lost 2 bases to trimming and J lost 0 bases; unmatched junction nucleotides: 7. The CDR3 loop spans 16 amino acids. Germline CDR1 reads MDHEN; CDR2 reads SYDVKM. The CDR3 is CASSLSTSVSSYEQYF. The CDR3 DNA is TGTGCCAGCAGTTTAAGCACTAGCGTGAGCTCCTACGAGCAGTACTTC. Supplemented by reference TRBV28 and TRBJ2-7, the full variable domain reads DVKVTQSSRYLVKRTGEKVFLECVQDMDHENMFWYRQDPGLGLRLIYFSYDVKMKEKGDIPEGYSVSREKKERFSLILESASTNQTSMYLCASSLSTSVSSYEQYFGPGTRLTVT.

On this clonotype: The junction departs from the called germline gene at one end, perhaps through a read error. The V gene is TRBV5-1, the J gene TRBJ2-1; 8 bases match TRBD2. The CDR3 has 15 amino acids. In germline, CDR1 is SGHRS, CDR2 YFSETQ. CDR3 residues: CASSDSGDSYSEQFF. For the CDR3, the DNA is TGCGCCAGCAGCGATAGCGGGGACTCCTACAGTGAGCAGTTCTTC. The full variable domain, rest sourced from reference TRBV5-1 and TRBJ2-1, is KAGVTQTPRYLIKTRGQQVTLSCSPISGHRSVSWYQQTPGQGLQFLFEYFSETQRNKGNFPGRFSGRQFSNSRSEMNVSTLELGDSALYLCASSDSGDSYSEQFFGPGTRLTVL.

The J gene is TRBJ2-5, the V gene TRBV11-2; D might be TRBD1 (5 bases). Trimming removed 7 bases from V and 0 bases from J, with 15 bases in between. CDR1 is SGHAT, CDR2 FQNNGV, per germline. The CDR3 has 15 amino acids. CDR3 DNA: TGTGCCAGCAACTTCCTGACAGATCACCAAGAGACCCAGTACTTC. Amino acid sequence: CASNFLTDHQETQYF.

This clonotype was recorded many times. The rearrangement uses TRBV6-5 and TRBJ1-2; D is uncertain. Trimming removed 2 bases from V and 8 bases from J, with 12 bases in between. This CDR3 region has 13 residues. CDR1 MNHEY and CDR2 SVGAGI come from the germline V gene. CDR3 in DNA: TGTGCCAGCAGTTACACGGACCTGGGAGGCTACACCTTC. This encodes CASSYTDLGGYTF.

V is TRBV28 and J is TRBJ2-7, with D uncertain. Germline lookup yields CDR1 MDHEN and CDR2 SYDVKM. This CDR3 spans 13 amino acids. The ends were cut back, 10 bases at V and 0 bases at J, with 13 bases in the middle. This chain's CDR3 is CATRTASSYEQYF. The DNA of the CDR3 is TGTGCCACCCGGACCGCTAGCTCCTACGAGCAGTACTTC.

With respect to this clonotype: The junction differs from germline at one of its ends, possibly a read error. The chain recombines TRBV29-1 with TRBJ2-5; maybe TRBD2 (6 bases). Germline CDR1 SQVTM, CDR2 ANQGSEA. This CDR3 contains 12 residues. The CDR3 is CSVQWDLKTQYF. CDR3 DNA sequence: TGCAGCGTCCAGTGGGACTTGAAGACCCAGTATTTC.

This clonotype has at least ten counts. This chain connects TRBV28 to TRBJ2-1, with 7 bases aligning to TRBD2. V was clipped by 4 bases and J by 6 bases; unmatched bases: 9. Germline-derived CDR1 and CDR2 are MDHEN and SYDVKM. CDR3 size: 15 residues. The DNA of the CDR3 is TGTGCCAGCAGTTCCCGGGACTATATATCCAATGAGCAGTTCTTC. This codes for CASSSRDYISNEQFF.

Details on this clonotype: This clone may be a read error of a much larger clone one base away. The genes are TRBV12-3 or TRBV12-4 and TRBJ2-7; D gene uncertain. The CDR3 is made up of 13 amino acids. The CDR3 is CASSFSSSHEQYF. The CDR3 nucleotides read TGTGCCAGCAGTTTCTCCAGCTCCCACGAGCAGTACTTC.

The chain combines TRBV4-2 with TRBJ1-5; D uncertain. V lost 0 bases to trimming and J lost 11 bases, with 11 bases between them. The CDR3 length is 13 residues. Per germline, CDR1 LGHNA and CDR2 YNFKEQ. The CDR3 nucleotides are TGTGCCAGCAGCCAAGATTTGGTAAGCTCCCAGCATTTT. It codes for CASSQDLVSSQHF.

About this clonotype itself: A much larger clonotype is one base distant, so this may be a read error. The chain uses TRBV5-1 and TRBJ2-3; D gene uncertain. Germline CDR1 reads SGHRS; CDR2 reads YFSETQ. Trimming pared 3 bases from V and 7 bases from J, leaving 15 bases between. CDR3 length: 14 residues. The chain's CDR3 is CASSWNAETHTQYF. The CDR3 DNA reads TGCGCCAGCAGCTGGAACGCCGAGACACATACGCAGTATTTT. Full variable domain (rest looked up from reference TRBV5-1 and TRBJ2-3): KAGVTQTPRYLIKTRGQQVTLSCSPISGHRSVSWYQQTPGQGLQFLFEYFSETQRNKGNFPGRFSGRQFSNSRSEMNVSTLELGDSALYLCASSWNAETHTQYFGPGTRLTVL.

With regard to this clonotype: Mismatch with germline at one junction end may stem from a read error. The chain joins TRBV4-3 to TRBJ2-3, with 11 positions matching TRBD2. Germline CDR1 is LGHNA and CDR2 is YSLEER. The CDR3 contains 20 residues. This CDR3 is CASIQDGRRTSGSSTGTQYF. DNA of the CDR3: TGCGCCAGCATCCAAGATGGGAGGAGAACTAGCGGGAGTTCGACAGGTACGCAGTATTTT.

As to this clonotype: At one end the junction does not follow the germline gene, possibly because of a read error. This rearrangement joins TRBV29-1 to TRBJ2-5; 7 bases match TRBD1. Germline CDR1 SQVTM, CDR2 ANQGSEA. This CDR3 region has 13 residues. The CDR3 DNA is TGCAGCGTCGCCCTGACAGGGCAAGAGACCCGGTACTTC. Translation: CSVALTGQETRYF.

About this clonotype itself: At one end, the junction sequence differs from germline, possibly due to a read error. CDR3 sequence reads: CTSSLAGGRNEQLF. In DNA form, the CDR3 reads TGTACCAGCAGTCTAGCGGGAGGGCGTAATGAGCAGCTCTTC. The V and J genes are TRBV6-1 and TRBJ2-1; 12 bases are shared with TRBD2. CDR3 size: 14 residues. Germline CDR1 reads MNHNS; CDR2 reads SASEGT.

The chain recombines TRBV29-1 with TRBJ1-2, with 9 bases lining up with TRBD1. CDR3 size: 12 residues. V was pared by 5 bases and J by 11 bases, with 9 bases of the junction left unmatched. In germline, CDR1 is SQVTM, CDR2 ANQGSEA. The CDR3 nucleotides read TGCAGCGTTCCACAGGGGGCGCATGATTACACCTTC. This translates into CSVPQGAHDYTF.

This clonotype has only a few counts. This may be a read error: a much more frequent sequence differs by one nucleotide. The V call is TRBV6-5, the J call TRBJ2-2, with TRBD2 identical over 13 bases. CDR3 length: 15 residues. Germline CDR1 and CDR2: MNHEY and SVGAGI. The CDR3 sequence: CASTRGLAGVGKLFF. The CDR3 nucleotides are TGTGCCAGCACACGAGGACTAGCGGGAGTCGGGAAGCTGTTTTTT.

This sequence joins TRBV30 and TRBJ1-5; the D gene is possibly TRBD1 (5 bases). V lost 0 bases and J lost 3, with 12 bases in between. The CDR3 runs to 15 residues. The germline gives CDR1 GTSNPN, CDR2 SVGIG (reference sequence). The CDR3 DNA follows: TGTGCCTGGAGTGTTGGGGACGTTAACAATCAGCCCCAGCATTTT. Translation: CAWSVGDVNNQPQHF.

This clonotype was recorded many times. The chain recombines TRBV20-1 with TRBJ2-1, with D perhaps assigned TRBD1 or TRBD2 (5 bases each). CDR3 length: 15 amino acids. Germline-derived CDR1 and CDR2 are DFQATT and SNEGSKA (reference sequence). Trimming removed 5 bases at V and 0 bases at J, with 14 bases between. The CDR3 DNA is TGCAGTGCTGGCCGGGACCCCAGCTCCTACAATGAGCAGTTCTTC. Translated: CSAGRDPSSYNEQFF.

Comment on this clonotype: At one of its ends the junction is not consistent with the germline gene, which may arise from a read error. The V gene is TRBV4-3, the J gene TRBJ2-7; D is unresolved. The CDR3 is 15 residues long. Germline V gives CDR1 LGHNA, CDR2 YSLEER. For the CDR3, the DNA is TGCGCCAGCAACCAAGATCGATCGGTCTTCTACGAGCAGTACTTC. It translates to CASNQDRSVFYEQYF.

With respect to this clonotype: This may be a read error, as it is one base from a much larger clone. This CDR3 is missing its conserved last phenylalanine or tryptophan, likely due to a read error. The chain combines TRBV20-1 with TRBJ2-7; D call uncertain. The V and J ends lost 3 bases and 4 bases respectively, with 10 bases between them. The germline CDR1 and CDR2 sequences are DFQATT and SNEGSKA (reference sequence). This CDR3 region has 12 residues. The CDR3 region is CSARGLGYEQYY. DNA for the CDR3: TGCAGTGCTAGGGGCTTGGGTTACGAGCAGTACTAC.